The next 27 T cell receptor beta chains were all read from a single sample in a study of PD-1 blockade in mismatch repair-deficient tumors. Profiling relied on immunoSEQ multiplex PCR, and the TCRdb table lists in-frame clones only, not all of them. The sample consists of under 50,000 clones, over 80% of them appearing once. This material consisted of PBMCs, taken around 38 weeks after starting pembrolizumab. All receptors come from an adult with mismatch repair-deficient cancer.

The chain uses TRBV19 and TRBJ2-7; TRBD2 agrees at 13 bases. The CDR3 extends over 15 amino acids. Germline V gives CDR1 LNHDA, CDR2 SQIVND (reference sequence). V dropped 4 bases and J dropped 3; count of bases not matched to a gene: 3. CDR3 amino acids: CASSRWTSGSYEQYF. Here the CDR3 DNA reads TGTGCCAGTAGTAGGTGGACTAGCGGGAGCTACGAGCAGTACTTC. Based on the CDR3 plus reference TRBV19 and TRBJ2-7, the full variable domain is DGGITQSPKYLFRKEGQNVTLSCEQNLNHDAMYWYRQDPGQGLRLIYYSQIVNDFQKGDIAEGYSVSREKKESFPLTVTSAQKNPTAFYLCASSRWTSGSYEQYFGPGTRLTVT.

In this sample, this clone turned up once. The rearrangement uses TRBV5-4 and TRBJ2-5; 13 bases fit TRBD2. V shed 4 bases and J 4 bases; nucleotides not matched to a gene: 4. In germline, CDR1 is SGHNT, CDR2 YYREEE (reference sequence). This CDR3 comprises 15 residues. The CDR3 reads CASSVGLAGRETQYF. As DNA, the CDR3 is TGTGCCAGCAGCGTGGGACTAGCGGGGAGAGAGACCCAGTACTTC.

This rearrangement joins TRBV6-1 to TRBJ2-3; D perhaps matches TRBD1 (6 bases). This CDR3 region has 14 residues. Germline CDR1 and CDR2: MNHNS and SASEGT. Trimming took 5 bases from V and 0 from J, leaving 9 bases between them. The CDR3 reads CASSTGSSTDTQYF. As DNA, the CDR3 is TGTGCCAGCAGTACAGGGTCCAGCACAGATACGCAGTATTTT.

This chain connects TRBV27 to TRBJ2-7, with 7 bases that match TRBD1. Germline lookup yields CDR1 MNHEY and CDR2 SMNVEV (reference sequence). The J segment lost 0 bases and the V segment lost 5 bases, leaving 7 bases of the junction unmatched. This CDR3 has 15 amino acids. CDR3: CASSILGTVSYEQYF. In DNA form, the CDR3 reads TGTGCCAGCAGTATACTAGGGACAGTCTCCTACGAGCAGTACTTC.

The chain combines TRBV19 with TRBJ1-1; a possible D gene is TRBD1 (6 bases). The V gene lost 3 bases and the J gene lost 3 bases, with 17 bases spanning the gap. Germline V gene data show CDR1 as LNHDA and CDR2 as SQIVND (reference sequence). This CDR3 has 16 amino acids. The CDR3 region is CASSILQTGMDTEAFF. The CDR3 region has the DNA TGTGCCAGTAGTATCCTCCAAACAGGGATGGACACTGAAGCTTTCTTT.

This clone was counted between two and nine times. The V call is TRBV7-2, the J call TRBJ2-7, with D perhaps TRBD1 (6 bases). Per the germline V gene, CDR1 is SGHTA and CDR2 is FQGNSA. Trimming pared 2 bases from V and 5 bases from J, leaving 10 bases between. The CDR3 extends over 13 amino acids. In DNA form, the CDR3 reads TGTGCCAGCAGCTTACAGGGGTCCCACGAGCAGTACTTC. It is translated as CASSLQGSHEQYF.

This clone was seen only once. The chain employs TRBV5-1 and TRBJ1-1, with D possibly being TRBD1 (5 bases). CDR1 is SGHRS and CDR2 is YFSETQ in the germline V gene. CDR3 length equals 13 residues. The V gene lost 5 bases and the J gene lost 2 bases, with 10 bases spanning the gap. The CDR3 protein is CASSSGVNTEAFF. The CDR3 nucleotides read TGCGCCAGCAGTTCGGGGGTTAACACTGAAGCTTTCTTT. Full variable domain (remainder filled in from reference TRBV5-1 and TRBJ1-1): KAGVTQTPRYLIKTRGQQVTLSCSPISGHRSVSWYQQTPGQGLQFLFEYFSETQRNKGNFPGRFSGRQFSNSRSEMNVSTLELGDSALYLCASSSGVNTEAFFGQGTRLTVV.

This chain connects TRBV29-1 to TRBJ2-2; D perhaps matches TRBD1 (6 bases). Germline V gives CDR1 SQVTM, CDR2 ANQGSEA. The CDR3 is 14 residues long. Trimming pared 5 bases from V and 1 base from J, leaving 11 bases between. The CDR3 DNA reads TGCAGCGTTCACGAGACAGGGAACACCGGGGAGCTGTTTTTT. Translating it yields CSVHETGNTGELFF.

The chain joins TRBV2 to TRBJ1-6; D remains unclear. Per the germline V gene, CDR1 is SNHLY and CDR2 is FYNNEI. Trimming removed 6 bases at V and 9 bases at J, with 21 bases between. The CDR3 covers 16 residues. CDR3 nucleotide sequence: TGTGCCAGCAGCGCCCCTACTGGGTGGCGGGGTTCACCCCTCCACTTT. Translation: CASSAPTGWRGSPLHF.

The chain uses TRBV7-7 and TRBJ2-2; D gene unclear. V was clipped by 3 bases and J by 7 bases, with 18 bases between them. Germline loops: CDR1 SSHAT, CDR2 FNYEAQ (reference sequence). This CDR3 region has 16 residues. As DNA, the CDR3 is TGTGCCAGCAGCTTTGGGTCCCTAGTCTTGCACGGGGAGCTGTTTTTT. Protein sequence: CASSFGSLVLHGELFF.

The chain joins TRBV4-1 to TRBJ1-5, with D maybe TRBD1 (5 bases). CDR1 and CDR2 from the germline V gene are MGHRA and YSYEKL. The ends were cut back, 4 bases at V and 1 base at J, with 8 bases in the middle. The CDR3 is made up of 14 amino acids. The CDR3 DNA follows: TGCGCCAGCAGCCCAGGGTCAAGCAATCAGCCCCAGCATTTT. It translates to CASSPGSSNQPQHF.

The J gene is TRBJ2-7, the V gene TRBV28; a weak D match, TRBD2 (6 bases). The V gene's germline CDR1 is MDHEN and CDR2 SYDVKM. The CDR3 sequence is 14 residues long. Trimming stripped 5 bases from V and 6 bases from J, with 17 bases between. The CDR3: CASSPPQLRGEQYF. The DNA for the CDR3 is TGTGCCAGCAGTCCCCCGCAGTTGCGGGGCGAGCAGTACTTC. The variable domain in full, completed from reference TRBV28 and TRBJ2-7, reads DVKVTQSSRYLVKRTGEKVFLECVQDMDHENMFWYRQDPGLGLRLIYFSYDVKMKEKGDIPEGYSVSREKKERFSLILESASTNQTSMYLCASSPPQLRGEQYFGPGTRLTVT.

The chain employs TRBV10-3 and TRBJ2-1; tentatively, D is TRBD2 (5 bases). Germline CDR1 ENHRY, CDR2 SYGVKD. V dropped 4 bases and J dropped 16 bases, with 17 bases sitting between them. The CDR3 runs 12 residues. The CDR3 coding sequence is TGTGCCATCAGTGGACGAACTAGTGGGTGTTTCTTC. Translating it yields CAISGRTSGCFF.

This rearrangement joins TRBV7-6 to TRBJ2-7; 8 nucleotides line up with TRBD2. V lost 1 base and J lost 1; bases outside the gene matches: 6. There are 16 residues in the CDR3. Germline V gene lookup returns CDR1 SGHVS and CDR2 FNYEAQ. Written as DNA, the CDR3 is TGTGCCAGCAGCTTAGTAGCGGCTAGCGGGTCCTACGAGCAGTACTTC. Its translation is CASSLVAASGSYEQYF.

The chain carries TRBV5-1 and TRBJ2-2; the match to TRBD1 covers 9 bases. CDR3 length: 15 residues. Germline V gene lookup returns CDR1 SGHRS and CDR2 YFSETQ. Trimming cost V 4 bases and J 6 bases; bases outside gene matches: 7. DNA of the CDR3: TGCGCCAGCAGCCCGTGGACAGGGGCGGCCGGGGAGCTGTTTTTT. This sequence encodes CASSPWTGAAGELFF.

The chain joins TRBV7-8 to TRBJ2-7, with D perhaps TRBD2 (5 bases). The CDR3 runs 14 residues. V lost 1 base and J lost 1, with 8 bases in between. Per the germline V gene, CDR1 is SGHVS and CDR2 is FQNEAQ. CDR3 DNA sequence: TGTGCCAGCAGCTTAGTGGGGAGATCCTACGAGCAGTACTTC. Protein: CASSLVGRSYEQYF.

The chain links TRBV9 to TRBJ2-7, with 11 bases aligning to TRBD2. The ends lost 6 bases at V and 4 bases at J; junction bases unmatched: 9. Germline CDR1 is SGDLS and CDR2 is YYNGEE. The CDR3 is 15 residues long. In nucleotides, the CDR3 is TGTGCCAGCATCCCTTCTAGCGGGAGGAGGTACGAGCAGTACTTC. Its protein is CASIPSSGRRYEQYF.

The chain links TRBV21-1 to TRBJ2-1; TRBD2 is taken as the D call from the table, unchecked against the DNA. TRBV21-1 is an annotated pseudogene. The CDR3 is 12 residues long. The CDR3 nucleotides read TGTGTCACTAGCCTTTTTGGGAATGAGCAGTTCTTC. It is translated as CVTSLFGNEQFF.

DNA of the CDR3: TGTGCCAGCAGTCCAGCGGGGGTTGCTGGGGCCAACGTCCTGACTTTC. Its translation: CASSPAGVAGANVLTF. The V call is TRBV28, the J call TRBJ2-6, with 8 bases lining up with TRBD2. Germline trimming cut 5 bases from V and 2 bases from J; bases unmatched to any gene: 5. The CDR3 runs 16 residues. The germline gives CDR1 MDHEN, CDR2 SYDVKM. The whole variable domain, remainder taken from reference TRBV28 and TRBJ2-6, is DVKVTQSSRYLVKRTGEKVFLECVQDMDHENMFWYRQDPGLGLRLIYFSYDVKMKEKGDIPEGYSVSREKKERFSLILESASTNQTSMYLCASSPAGVAGANVLTFGAGSRLTVL.

CDR3 sequence reads: CASSRLPQGYEQYF. CDR3 DNA sequence: TGTGCCAGCAGCCGTTTACCTCAGGGTTACGAGCAGTACTTC. The V and J genes are TRBV7-2 and TRBJ2-7; tentatively, D is TRBD1 (5 bases). Deletions cut 5 bases from V and 4 bases from J, with 15 bases between. Germline V gene lookup returns CDR1 SGHTA and CDR2 FQGNSA. The CDR3 extends over 14 amino acids.

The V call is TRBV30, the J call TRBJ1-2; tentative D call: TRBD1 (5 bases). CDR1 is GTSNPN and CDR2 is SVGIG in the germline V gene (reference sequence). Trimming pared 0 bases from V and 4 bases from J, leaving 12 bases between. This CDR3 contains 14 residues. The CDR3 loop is CAWSVGERGYGYTF. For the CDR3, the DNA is TGTGCCTGGAGTGTTGGGGAAAGGGGCTATGGCTACACCTTC.

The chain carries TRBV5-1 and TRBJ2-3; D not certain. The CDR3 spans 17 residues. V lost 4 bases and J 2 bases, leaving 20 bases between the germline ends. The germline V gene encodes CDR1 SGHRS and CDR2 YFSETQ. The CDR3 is CASSPTPNAGYTDTQYF. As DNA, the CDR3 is TGCGCCAGCAGCCCTACACCTAACGCAGGTTACACAGATACGCAGTATTTT. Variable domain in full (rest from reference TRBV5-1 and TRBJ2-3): KAGVTQTPRYLIKTRGQQVTLSCSPISGHRSVSWYQQTPGQGLQFLFEYFSETQRNKGNFPGRFSGRQFSNSRSEMNVSTLELGDSALYLCASSPTPNAGYTDTQYFGPGTRLTVL.

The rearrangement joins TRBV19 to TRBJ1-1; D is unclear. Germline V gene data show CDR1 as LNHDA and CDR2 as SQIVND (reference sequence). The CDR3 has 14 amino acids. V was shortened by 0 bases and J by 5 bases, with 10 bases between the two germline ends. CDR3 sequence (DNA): TGTGCCAGTAGTATAGAGGGTTGGGAGACTGAAGCTTTCTTT. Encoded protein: CASSIEGWETEAFF.

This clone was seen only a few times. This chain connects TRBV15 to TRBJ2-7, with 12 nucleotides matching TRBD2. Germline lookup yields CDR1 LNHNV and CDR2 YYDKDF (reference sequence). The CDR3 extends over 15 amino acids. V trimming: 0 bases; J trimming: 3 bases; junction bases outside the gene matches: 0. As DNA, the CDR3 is TGTGCCACCAGCAGAGAGACTAGCGGGAGCTACGAGCAGTACTTC. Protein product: CATSRETSGSYEQYF.

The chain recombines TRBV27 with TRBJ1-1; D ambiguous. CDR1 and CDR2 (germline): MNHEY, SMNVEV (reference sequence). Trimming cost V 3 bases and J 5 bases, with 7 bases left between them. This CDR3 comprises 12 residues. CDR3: CASSLRGTEAFF. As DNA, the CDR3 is TGTGCCAGCAGTTTGCGCGGTACTGAAGCTTTCTTT.

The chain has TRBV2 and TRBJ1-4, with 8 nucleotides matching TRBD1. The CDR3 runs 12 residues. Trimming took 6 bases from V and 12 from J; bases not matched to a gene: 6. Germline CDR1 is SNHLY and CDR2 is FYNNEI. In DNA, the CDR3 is TGTGCCAGCAGGACAGGGGCCGTTGAACTGTTTTTT. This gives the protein CASRTGAVELFF.

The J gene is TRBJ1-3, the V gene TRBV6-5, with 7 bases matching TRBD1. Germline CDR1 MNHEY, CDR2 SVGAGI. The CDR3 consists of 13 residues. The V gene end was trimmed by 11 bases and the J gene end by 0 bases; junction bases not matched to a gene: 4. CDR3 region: CACRDSSGNTIYF. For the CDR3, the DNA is TGTGCCTGCCGGGACAGCTCTGGAAACACCATATATTTT.